Listed below are T cell receptor beta chains from one sample, sequenced in a study of a mutant IDH1 vaccine in newly diagnosed glioma. Sequenced by immunoSEQ multiplex PCR; TCRdb stores in-frame clones only, minus some. Among some 36,000 clones, roughly 81% were seen once, and the ten largest hold about 12%. For these receptors, no antigen is known. The sequencing here drew on PBMCs, taken from a glioma patient whose treatment included an IDH1 peptide vaccine. The source of these receptors is a man between 45 and 60 years old with glioma. The CDR3 runs from the conserved cysteine through the conserved F or W. Fields, in order: D gene, J gene, V gene, clone size, CDR3 DNA, CDR3 protein. The D gene is left open where the match is weak. Some rows have no size entry. The others give once, few or many, or a class for an expanded clone.

NA	TRBJ2-1	TRBV7-2	once	TGTGCCAGCAGCCCACCGGGACAAAGCTCCTACAATGAGCAGTTCTTC	CASSPPGQSSYNEQFF
NA	TRBJ1-2	TRBV28	once	TGTGCCAGCAGTTTATACGCGGACAGCGCTAACTATGGCTACACCTTC	CASSLYADSANYGYTF
NA	TRBJ2-3	TRBV5-6	NA	TGTGCCAGCAGCTTCCAGAGTACGCAGTATTTT	CASSFQSTQYF
NA	TRBJ2-5	TRBV5-1	NA	TGCGCCAGCAGCCTGGGGGGGGCTCGTATGGGGGAGACCCAGTACTTC	CASSLGGARMGETQYF
NA	TRBJ2-7	TRBV7-8	NA	TGTGCCAGCAGAAGGGACCGCAGGTCCTACGAGCAGTACTTC	CASRRDRRSYEQYF
NA	TRBJ2-2	TRBV20-1	NA	TGCAGTGCTCCTCTTCTGGGGGAGCTGTTTTTT	CSAPLLGELFF
TRBD2	TRBJ2-3	TRBV19	NA	TGTGCCAGTAAAATCGGACTAGCGGGGAGCACAGATACGCAGTATTTT	CASKIGLAGSTDTQYF
NA	TRBJ1-4	TRBV18	NA	TGTGCCAGCTCAAGCCGGGACTATGATGAAAAACTGTTTTTT	CASSSRDYDEKLFF
NA	TRBJ2-7	TRBV6-5	NA	TGTGCCAGCAGCAGGGCCCCAGGAGTCTACGAGCAGTACTTC	CASSRAPGVYEQYF
NA	TRBJ1-2	TRBV27	once	TGTGCCAGCAGTTTCCGGGTTGGGACCTATGGCTACACCTTC	CASSFRVGTYGYTF
TRBD1	TRBJ1-6	TRBV30	NA	TGTGCCTGGTGGGTTACAGGGGCAGGACCCCTCCACTTT	CAWWVTGAGPLHF
NA	TRBJ2-2	TRBV19	few	TGTGCCAGTAGTATGCGAGGCCACGGGGAGCTGTTTTTT	CASSMRGHGELFF
NA	TRBJ2-3	TRBV2	NA	TGTGCCAGCAGTGAAATTCGGTCCACAGATACGCAGTATTTT	CASSEIRSTDTQYF
NA	TRBJ2-2	TRBV29-1	NA	TGCAGCGTACTGCCGGGGGCGGGAGGGGAGCTGTTTTTT	CSVLPGAGGELFF
NA	TRBJ2-5	TRBV2	NA	TGTGCCAGCAGAAGGGATCAAGAGACCCAGTACTTC	CASRRDQETQYF
NA	TRBJ2-6	TRBV19	NA	TGTGCCAGTAGTAACTCTGGGGCCAACGTCCTGACTTTC	CASSNSGANVLTF
NA	TRBJ2-2	TRBV5-1	NA	TGCGCCAGCAGCCAGGAGGGCGCCGGGGAGCTGTTTTTT	CASSQEGAGELFF
NA	TRBJ2-1	TRBV18	NA	TGTGCCAGCTCACCCAGCAGGGAAAATGAGCAGTTCTTC	CASSPSRENEQFF
TRBD1	TRBJ1-1	TRBV4-1	NA	TGCGCCAGCAGCCAGAATAGACAGGGAGACACTGAAGCTTTCTTT	CASSQNRQGDTEAFF
NA	TRBJ1-1	TRBV6-6	NA	TGTGCCAGCACGGGCAGCACCTTAAACACTGAAGCTTTCTTT	CASTGSTLNTEAFF
NA	TRBJ2-5	TRBV5-1	NA	TGCGCCAGCAGCTTAAACGGAGGGGGGGAGACCCAGTACTTC	CASSLNGGGETQYF
TRBD1	TRBJ2-3	TRBV25-1	NA	TGTGCCAGCCAGGGGGGACAGGGGTTTGTCGGGCAGTATTTT	CASQGGQGFVGQYF
NA	TRBJ1-1	TRBV5-4	few	TGTGCCAGCAGCCCCCCGAGGGGCGCGGAAGCTTTCTTT	CASSPPRGAEAFF
TRBD2	TRBJ2-3	TRBV7-2	NA	TGTGCCAGCAGCGACCGGGACTACCGTCCTTTCACAGATACGCAGTATTTT	CASSDRDYRPFTDTQYF
NA	TRBJ1-1	TRBV7-9	few	TGTGCCAGCAGCCTAACCGGGAGGAACACTGAAGCTTTCTTT	CASSLTGRNTEAFF
TRBD2	TRBJ2-1	TRBV5-1	NA	TGCGCCAGCAGCTTGGTAGGTCTAGCGGGAGGAAATGAGCAGTTCTTC	CASSLVGLAGGNEQFF
TRBD2	TRBJ2-7	TRBV6-1	NA	TGTGCCAGCAGTGAGTGGGGTAGCGGGAGGAGATTTGGTTACGAGCAGTACTTC	CASSEWGSGRRFGYEQYF
TRBD2	TRBJ2-2	TRBV2	NA	TGTGCCAGCAAAGAGGGGACTAGCGGTTTTAACACCGGGGAGCTGTTTTTT	CASKEGTSGFNTGELFF
NA	TRBJ2-1	TRBV2	NA	TGTGCCAGCAGTGTGGCAGCCTCCTACAATGAGCAGTTCTTC	CASSVAASYNEQFF
TRBD1	TRBJ1-6	TRBV10-3	NA	TGTGCCATCAAGACAGGGGGAATAAGTTCACCCCTCCACTTT	CAIKTGGISSPLHF
TRBD1	TRBJ1-5	TRBV18	NA	TGTGCCAGCTCGCCCGGACAGGATCAGCCCCAGCATTTT	CASSPGQDQPQHF
NA	TRBJ2-3	TRBV7-9	NA	TGTGCCGGCTTGGATGGACTGGGTGATACGCAGTATTTT	CAGLDGLGDTQYF
NA	TRBJ2-7	TRBV6-1	once	TGTGCCAGCAGTGAAGGGTCAGGGGGGTACGAGCAGTACTTC	CASSEGSGGYEQYF
NA	TRBJ1-1	TRBV11-3	few	TGTGCCAGCAGCCGAGGACTTGACACTGAAGCTTTCTTT	CASSRGLDTEAFF
NA	TRBJ1-1	TRBV5-4	NA	TGTGCCAGCAGCTCCCTTTCGGGGTTGAACACTGAAGCTTTCTTT	CASSSLSGLNTEAFF
NA	TRBJ2-6	TRBV5-5	NA	TGTGCCAGCAGCTTTTTAAGCGCCGGGGCCAACGTCCTGACTTTC	CASSFLSAGANVLTF
NA	TRBJ2-7	TRBV27	NA	TGTGCCAGCAGTAGCCCCCTAGGCCGATCCTACGAGCAGTACTTC	CASSSPLGRSYEQYF
NA	TRBJ1-5	TRBV28	few	TGTGCCAGCAGTTTAGGTCTAGGGGAAACTACGCCCCAGCATTTT	CASSLGLGETTPQHF
NA	TRBJ2-7	TRBV7-7	NA	TGTGCCAGCAGCGGGGTCTACGAGCAGTACTTC	CASSGVYEQYF
TRBD2	TRBJ2-1	TRBV28	once	TGTGCCAGCAGTACTGCGGGAGGAGGTTCTAATGAGCAGTTCTTC	CASSTAGGGSNEQFF
NA	TRBJ1-1	TRBV5-1	NA	TGCGCCAGCAGCCCAGGACAAAACCTGAACACTGAAGCTTTCTTT	CASSPGQNLNTEAFF
NA	TRBJ1-4	TRBV6-5	NA	TGTGCCAGCAGTTACTCGGTCAGGAATAATGAAAAACTGTTTTTT	CASSYSVRNNEKLFF
NA	TRBJ1-2	TRBV19	NA	TGTGCCAGTCAGGGACCGAGACACTATGGCTACACCTTC	CASQGPRHYGYTF
TRBD1	TRBJ2-3	TRBV7-9	NA	TGTGCCAGCAGCCCCGGGACAGAAGCCACAGATACGCAGTATTTT	CASSPGTEATDTQYF
NA	TRBJ2-6	TRBV5-1	NA	TGCGCCAGCAGCTCGGGGATACCTGGCTCTGGGGCCAACGTCCTGACTTTC	CASSSGIPGSGANVLTF
TRBD1	TRBJ1-5	TRBV28	NA	TGTGCCAGCAGTTTGGGACAGCTCAATCAGCCCCAGCATTTT	CASSLGQLNQPQHF
TRBD2	TRBJ2-1	TRBV6-1	few	TGTGCCAGCAGTGAAATAAGCGGGGGGTCCAATGAGCAGTTCTTC	CASSEISGGSNEQFF
TRBD1	TRBJ1-1	TRBV18	NA	TGTGCCAGCTCGCTACCAGGACAGGAGAATGAAGCTTTCTTT	CASSLPGQENEAFF
NA	TRBJ2-7	TRBV5-6	NA	TGTGCCAGCAGCGGTGGGTCGGGGGGCCGTACCCACGAGCAGTACTTC	CASSGGSGGRTHEQYF
NA	TRBJ1-2	TRBV4-1	NA	TGCGCCAGCAGCCAAGATTCGGCCACTCCCTATGGCTACACCTTC	CASSQDSATPYGYTF
NA	TRBJ1-6	TRBV30	NA	TGTGCCTGGAGGGGCGGCTTGAATTCACCCCTCCACTTT	CAWRGGLNSPLHF
NA	TRBJ1-5	TRBV6-1	NA	TGTGCCAGCAGTGCTCCCGATCGGGCCCAGCATTTT	CASSAPDRAQHF
TRBD1	TRBJ1-4	TRBV9	NA	TGTGCCAGCAGCCCTGGACAGGGCGCAGCTAATGAAAAACTGTTTTTT	CASSPGQGAANEKLFF
NA	TRBJ1-2	TRBV6-1	NA	TGTGCCAGCAGTGAATGGACGAAGAACTATGGCTACACCTTC	CASSEWTKNYGYTF
NA	TRBJ2-5	TRBV7-9	NA	TGTGCCAGCATTGCAGGGTTAAAGGAGACCCAGTACTTC	CASIAGLKETQYF
NA	TRBJ1-1	TRBV20-1	few	TGCAGTGCTTTTAAGAACACTGAAGCTTTCTTT	CSAFKNTEAFF
TRBD1	TRBJ2-5	TRBV6-1	NA	TGTGCCAGCAGTGAGGACACAGGGGGCAGTAAGACCCAGTACTTC	CASSEDTGGSKTQYF
NA	TRBJ1-1	TRBV6-6	NA	TGTGCCAGCAGTTACGGGGACGCAACTGGGAGTGCTGAAGCTTTCTTT	CASSYGDATGSAEAFF